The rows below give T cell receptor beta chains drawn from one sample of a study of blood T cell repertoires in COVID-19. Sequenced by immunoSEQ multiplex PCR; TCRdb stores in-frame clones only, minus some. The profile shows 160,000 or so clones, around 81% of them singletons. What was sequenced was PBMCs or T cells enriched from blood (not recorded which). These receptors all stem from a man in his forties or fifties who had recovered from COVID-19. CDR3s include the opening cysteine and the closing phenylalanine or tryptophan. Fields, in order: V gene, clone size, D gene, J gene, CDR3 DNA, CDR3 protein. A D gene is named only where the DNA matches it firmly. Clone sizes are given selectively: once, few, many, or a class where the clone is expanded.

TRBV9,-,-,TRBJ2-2,TGTGCCAGCAGCGTAGCCGTCACCGGGGAGCTGTTTTTT,CASSVAVTGELFF
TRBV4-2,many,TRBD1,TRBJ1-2,TGTGCCAGCAGCCAAGATGAGGGACAGAACTATGGCTACACCTTC,CASSQDEGQNYGYTF
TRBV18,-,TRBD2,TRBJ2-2,TGTGCCAGCTCACTCGTGGGACTAGCGGGGGCCTCGAACACCGGGGAGCTGTTTTTT,CASSLVGLAGASNTGELFF
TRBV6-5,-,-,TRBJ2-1,TGTGCCAGCAGGGAGAACAATGAGCAGTTCTTC,CASRENNEQFF
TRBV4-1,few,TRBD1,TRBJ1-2,TGCGCCAGCAGCCTTCAGGGGGCGGCGGACTACACCTTC,CASSLQGAADYTF
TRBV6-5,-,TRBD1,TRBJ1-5,TGTGCCAGCGCAACAGGGGGCTATCAGCCCCAGCATTTT,CASATGGYQPQHF
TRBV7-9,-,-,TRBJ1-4,TGTGCCAGCAGCTCACAATCCTCCCAGGGAAGGGAAAAACTGTTTTTT,CASSSQSSQGREKLFF
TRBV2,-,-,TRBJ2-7,TGTGCCAGCAGGAAAGACAGGTGGGAGCAGTACTTC,CASRKDRWEQYF
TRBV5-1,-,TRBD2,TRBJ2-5,TGCGCCAGCAGGTCCGGTCTAGCGGGGGGAAGTGGTGAGGAGACCCAGTACTTC,CASRSGLAGGSGEETQYF
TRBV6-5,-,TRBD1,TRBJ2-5,TGTGCCAGCAGATCGGGACAGAGCCAAGAGACCCAGTACTTC,CASRSGQSQETQYF
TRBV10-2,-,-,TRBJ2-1,TGCGCCAGCAGTGAACAACCGGGAGCCTACAATGAGCAGTTCTTC,CASSEQPGAYNEQFF
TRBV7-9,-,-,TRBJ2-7,TGTGCCAGCAGCTTCGGAGGGCTCTCCTACGAGCAGTACTTC,CASSFGGLSYEQYF
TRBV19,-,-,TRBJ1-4,TGTGCCACCGGGGGGGCAGGCGGGGAAAAACTGTTTTTT,CATGGAGGEKLFF
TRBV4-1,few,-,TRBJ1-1,TGCGCCAGCAGCCAAGTAGAGACAGGTTACGGGTCTGAAGCTTTCTTT,CASSQVETGYGSEAFF
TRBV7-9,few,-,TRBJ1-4,TGTGCCAGCAGCTTAAGGCAGGACAGCGAAAAACTGTTTTTT,CASSLRQDSEKLFF
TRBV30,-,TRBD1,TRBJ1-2,TGTGCCTTGGGACAGGGGGCAAATGGCTACACCTTC,CALGQGANGYTF